The clone carrying this T cell receptor (beta chain) has only a few counts. Antigen: not known. In germline, CDR1 is MDHEN, CDR2 SYDVKM. This CDR3 has 14 residues. V shed 5 bases and J 4 bases; nucleotides not matched to a gene: 7. Using its own MiXCR run on the RT-PCR reads, TCRdb lists one record per CDR3 protein. Here the sample spans over 150,000 distinct CDR3 sequences, 7.5% to 10% being singletons. The record originates from a study of response to subunit inactivated influenza vaccine. Overall study findings and caveats: With each seasonal influenza vaccination, the authors suggested, few new T cells are recruited.

This sequence was found in a man aged 50 to 60 who received an inactivated influenza vaccine. The source was non-naive T cells sorted from PBMCs, collected on the day of vaccination. J is TRBJ2-7 and V is TRBV28; TRBD2 matches at 8 bases. The chain's CDR3 is CASSATGGRYEQYF. The DNA for the CDR3 is TGTGCCAGCAGTGCCACTGGCGGGAGGTACGAGCAGTACTTC.